This T cell receptor (beta chain) was obtained from a study of technical replicates of blood from a handful of donors (dated by TCRdb to 2016 to 2017). As to this clone: The target of this receptor is not known. No base qualities exist here, and no much larger clone lies one base off it.

The junction shows trimming of 0 bases on V and 0 bases on J, and the gene matches do not reach 5 bases of it. Taken from cysteine to phenylalanine, the CDR3 has 16 residues. The DNA shown is the 48-base CDR3, in frame from base 1. Based on the germline V gene, the CDR1 and CDR2 sequences are MGHRA and YSYEKL. Receptor amplification or capture employed the immunoSEQ multiplex PCR assay. What TCRdb holds here is the immuneACCESS table cut down to in-frame rearrangements. Part of the clones is not present; checked against another copy, under half of the missing clones reflect an unresolved V gene, and the others are unexplained. A total of about 100,000 clones appear in this sample, approximately 95% of them only once. Jointly, the top ten make up around 0.36% of the sample.

The sample taken for sequencing was T cells isolated from PBMCs. The TCR comes from a human donor in good health. Rearrangement joined TRBV4-1 to TRBJ2-7, with TRBD1 matching 7 junction bases. The nucleotides are TGCGCCAGCAGCCAAGAACCTACAGGGGCCTCCTACGAGCAGTACTTC. This sequence encodes CASSQEPTGASYEQYF.